The next 16 T cell receptor beta chains were all read from a single sample in a study of blood T cell repertoires in COVID-19. Clones were read by immunoSEQ multiplex PCR, and TCRdb kept only the in-frame ones, dropping some. The sample lists under 200,000 clones, 75% to 90% seen once, with 2.5% to 3% in the top ten. Sequenced input: peripheral blood. These receptors were taken from an older woman with acute or convalescent COVID-19.

This chain joins TRBV28 and TRBJ2-3; 13 nucleotides match TRBD2. The CDR3 is 16 amino acids. The V segment lost 4 bases and the J segment 6 bases; nucleotides outside the gene matches: 7. In germline, CDR1 is MDHEN, CDR2 SYDVKM. DNA for the CDR3: TGTGCCAGCAGTTCCACTAGCGGGGGGGTTAGGGATACGCAGTATTTT. Protein sequence: CASSSTSGGVRDTQYF. The complete variable domain, with remaining parts taken from reference TRBV28 and TRBJ2-3, reads DVKVTQSSRYLVKRTGEKVFLECVQDMDHENMFWYRQDPGLGLRLIYFSYDVKMKEKGDIPEGYSVSREKKERFSLILESASTNQTSMYLCASSSTSGGVRDTQYFGPGTRLTVL.

V usage is TRBV3-1 (or the pseudogene TRBV3-2) and J usage is TRBJ2-5; possibly TRBD2 for D (6 bases). Trimming took 4 bases from V and 2 from J, leaving 11 bases between them. This CDR3 comprises 14 residues. Germline V gene lookup returns CDR1 LGHDT and CDR2 YNNKEL (reference sequence). CDR3 residues: CASSLRDFQETQYF. The CDR3 DNA reads as TGTGCCAGCAGCCTCCGGGACTTTCAAGAGACCCAGTACTTC.

This clone was seen once. This sequence joins TRBV10-3 and TRBJ1-1; perhaps TRBD1 as D (6 bases). The CDR3 contains 17 residues. Germline assignment: CDR1 ENHRY and CDR2 SYGVKD. Trimming cost V 1 base and J 3 bases, with 18 bases left between them. The CDR3: CAISEWGVGGVHTEAFF. DNA for the CDR3: TGTGCCATCAGTGAGTGGGGAGTTGGGGGCGTACACACTGAAGCTTTCTTT.

The V gene is TRBV15, the J gene TRBJ1-5, with D possibly matching TRBD1 (6 bases). Germline CDR1 LNHNV, CDR2 YYDKDF (reference sequence). V lost 2 bases to trimming and J lost 6 bases, with 14 bases between them. This CDR3 contains 15 residues. CDR3 nucleotide sequence: TGTGCCACCAGCAGACCCAGGGGTAGGAGTCAGCCCCAGCATTTT. Translation: CATSRPRGRSQPQHF.

The chain carries TRBV19 and TRBJ2-6; D is uncertain. Trimming cost V 8 bases and J 0 bases, with 8 bases left between them. This CDR3 contains 14 residues. Germline CDR1 LNHDA, CDR2 SQIVND (reference sequence). In DNA form, the CDR3 reads TGTGCCAGTCACTTCCACTCTGGGGCCAACGTCCTGACTTTC. As protein: CASHFHSGANVLTF.

This chain links TRBV28 with TRBJ1-2; D gene unclear. Trimming removed 8 bases at V and 2 bases at J, with 9 bases between. The germline gives CDR1 MDHEN, CDR2 SYDVKM. This CDR3 contains 12 residues. CDR3 sequence (DNA): TGTGCCAGCGGCTCGGGGAACTATGGCTACACCTTC. Encoded protein: CASGSGNYGYTF.

This clone was detected only a few times. V and J are TRBV5-4 and TRBJ1-3, with no clear D. V lost 0 bases to trimming and J lost 4 bases, with 8 bases between them. The CDR3 consists of 14 residues. CDR1 and CDR2 (germline): SGHNT, YYREEE (reference sequence). Here the CDR3 DNA reads TGTGCCAGCAGCTTGGCGGGGATCGGAAACACCATATATTTT. Translated: CASSLAGIGNTIYF. The entire variable domain, with the rest obtained from reference TRBV5-4 and TRBJ1-3, is as follows: ETGVTQSPTHLIKTRGQQVTLRCSSQSGHNTVSWYQQALGQGPQFIFQYYREEENGRGNFPPRFSGLQFPNYSSELNVNALELDDSALYLCASSLAGIGNTIYFGEGSWLTVV.

This chain joins TRBV19 and TRBJ2-7; D is unresolved. The V end was cut by 4 bases, the J end by 0 bases, with 7 bases between. The V gene's germline CDR1 is LNHDA and CDR2 SQIVND (reference sequence). The CDR3 sequence is 13 residues long. The CDR3, as DNA: TGTGCCAGTAGTAACCTCGGCTCCTACGAGCAGTACTTC. Translation: CASSNLGSYEQYF.

The gene calls are TRBV10-1 and TRBJ1-1; D is perhaps TRBD1 (6 bases). Germline V gene data show CDR1 as WNHNN and CDR2 as SYGVQD (reference sequence). Trimming shortened V by 3 bases and J by 11 bases, and 19 bases separated the two germline ends. CDR3 length equals 14 residues. The CDR3 DNA follows: TGCGCCAGCAGTGACCTCGGACAGCCGGGGAATGCTTTCTTT. It encodes CASSDLGQPGNAFF.

The V gene is TRBV11-2, the J gene TRBJ2-2; 9 bases match TRBD2. This CDR3 has 13 residues. With 11 bases clipped from V and 1 base from J, the junction kept 2 bases outside the gene matches. Per germline, CDR1 SGHAT and CDR2 FQNNGV. The CDR3 nucleotides are TGTGCCCCGCGGGGGGGGAACACCGGGGAGCTGTTTTTT. Protein: CAPRGGNTGELFF. The full variable domain, its missing parts supplied by reference TRBV11-2 and TRBJ2-2, is EAGVAQSPRYKIIEKRQSVAFWCNPISGHATLYWYQQILGQGPKLLIQFQNNGVVDDSQLPKDRFSAERLKGVDSTLKIQPAKLEDSAVYLCAPRGGNTGELFFGEGSRLTVL.

The chain combines TRBV6-5 with TRBJ1-3, with unresolved D. The germline V gene has CDR1 MNHEY and CDR2 SVGAGI. V shed 0 bases and J shed 0 bases, with 9 bases lying between them. This CDR3 comprises 16 residues. CDR3 sequence (DNA): TGTGCCAGCAGTTACTCCAAAGCCGGCTCTGGAAACACCATATATTTT. It codes for CASSYSKAGSGNTIYF.

The V gene is TRBV3-1 (or the pseudogene TRBV3-2), the J gene TRBJ1-3, with D possibly TRBD1 on 5 matching bases. Trimming took off 1 base at V and 0 bases at J, with 10 bases between the two ends. Germline-derived CDR1 and CDR2 are LGHDT and YNNKEL (reference sequence). This CDR3 comprises 16 residues. The DNA of the CDR3 is TGTGCCAGCAGCCAAGTCCCCGGGGGCTCTGGAAACACCATATATTTT. This encodes CASSQVPGGSGNTIYF.

The V and J genes are TRBV4-1 and TRBJ2-1; 9 bases agree with TRBD2. V lost 4 bases, J lost 8 bases, and 6 bases stayed unmatched. CDR1 and CDR2 (germline): MGHRA, YSYEKL. This CDR3 comprises 14 residues. CDR3 loop: CASSPGTSMDEQFF. The DNA of the CDR3 is TGCGCCAGCAGCCCCGGGACTAGCATGGATGAGCAGTTCTTC.

This clone has a single count. This chain connects TRBV2 to TRBJ2-3; TRBD1 matches 7 bases. This CDR3 region has 14 residues. Germline V gene data show CDR1 as SNHLY and CDR2 as FYNNEI. Trimming removed 4 bases from V and 3 bases from J; junction bases left unmatched: 4. For the CDR3, the DNA is TGTGCCAGCAGTGGACAGGGTGGGACAGATACGCAGTATTTT. Encoded protein: CASSGQGGTDTQYF. Full variable domain (remainder filled in from reference TRBV2 and TRBJ2-3): EPEVTQTPSHQVTQMGQEVILRCVPISNHLYFYWYRQILGQKVEFLVSFYNNEISEKSEIFDDQFSVERPDGSNFTLKIRSTKLEDSAMYFCASSGQGGTDTQYFGPGTRLTVL.

V is TRBV18 and J is TRBJ2-3, with TRBD1 as a possible D gene (5 bases). V was pared by 4 bases and J by 1 base, with 9 bases between. CDR3 length: 14 amino acids. Germline V gene sequence: CDR1 KGHSH, CDR2 LQKENI. The CDR3 region has the DNA TGTGCCAGCTCACGTGAGACAGGCACAGATACGCAGTATTTT. Encoded protein: CASSRETGTDTQYF.

The chain recombines TRBV7-9 with TRBJ1-2; TRBD1 matches 7 bases. The V and J ends lost 4 bases and 4 bases, in that order; junction bases with no gene match: 9. Germline V gene lookup returns CDR1 SEHNR and CDR2 FQNEAQ (reference sequence). This CDR3 has 15 residues. The CDR3 region has the DNA TGTGCCAGCAGCTCCCCCCCGACAGGGATCTATGGCTACACCTTC. Protein sequence: CASSSPPTGIYGYTF.